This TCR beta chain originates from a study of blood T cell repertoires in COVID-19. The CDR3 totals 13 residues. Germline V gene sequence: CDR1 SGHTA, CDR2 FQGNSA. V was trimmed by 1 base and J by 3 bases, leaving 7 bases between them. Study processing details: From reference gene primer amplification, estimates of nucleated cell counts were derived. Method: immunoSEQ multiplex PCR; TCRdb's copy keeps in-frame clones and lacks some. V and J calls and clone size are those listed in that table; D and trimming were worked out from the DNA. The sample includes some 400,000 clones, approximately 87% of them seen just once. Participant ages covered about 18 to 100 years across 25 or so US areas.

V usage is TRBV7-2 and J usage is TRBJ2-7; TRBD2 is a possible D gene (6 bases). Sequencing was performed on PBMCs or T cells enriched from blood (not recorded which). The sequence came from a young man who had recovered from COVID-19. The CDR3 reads CASSLVGGYEQYF. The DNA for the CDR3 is TGTGCCAGCAGCTTAGTCGGGGGCTACGAGCAGTACTTC.